This entry is about one T cell receptor (beta chain). One end of the junction fails to match germline, which may point to a read error. This sample was included in a study of tumor and adjacent non-tumor tissue in lung cancer. Study-wide context: There were 11 to 13 adenocarcinoma, a couple of squamous cell carcinoma and 1 small cell lung cancer cases.

This sample's RNA came from whole unsorted tissue. Per germline, CDR1 SGHNT and CDR2 YENEEA. The CDR3 spans 17 residues. A modified ARM-PCR protocol with three rounds of nested PCR amplified TCRbeta. TCRdb independently ran MiXCR on the multiplex PCR reads; one entry per CDR3 protein. The profile shows approximately 100,000 distinct CDR3 sequences, around 75% of them singletons. This clonotype originated in a woman aged 55 to 70 with non-small cell lung cancer. The V gene is TRBV11-3, the J gene TRBJ2-1; TRBD2 aligns across 12 bases. Sequencing input: lung tumor tissue. The DNA for the CDR3 is TGTGTCAGTAGCTTCGAGTTGACTAGCGGGAGCCACAATGAGCACTTCTTC. It specifies CVSSFELTSGSHNEHFF.